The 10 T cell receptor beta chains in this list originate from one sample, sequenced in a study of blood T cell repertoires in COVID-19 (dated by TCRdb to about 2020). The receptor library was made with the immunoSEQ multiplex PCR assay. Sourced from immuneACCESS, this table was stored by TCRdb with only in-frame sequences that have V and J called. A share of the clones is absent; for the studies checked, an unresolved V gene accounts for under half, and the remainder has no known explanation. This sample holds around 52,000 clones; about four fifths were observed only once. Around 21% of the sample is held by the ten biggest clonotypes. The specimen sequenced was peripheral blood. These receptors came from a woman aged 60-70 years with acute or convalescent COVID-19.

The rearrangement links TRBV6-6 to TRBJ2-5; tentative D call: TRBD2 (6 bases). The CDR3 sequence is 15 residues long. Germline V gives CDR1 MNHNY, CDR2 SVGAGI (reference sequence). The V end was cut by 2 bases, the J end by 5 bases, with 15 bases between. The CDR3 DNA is TGTGCCAGCAGTTACGTGACACTCCGGGGGGAGACCCAGTACTTC. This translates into CASSYVTLRGETQYF.

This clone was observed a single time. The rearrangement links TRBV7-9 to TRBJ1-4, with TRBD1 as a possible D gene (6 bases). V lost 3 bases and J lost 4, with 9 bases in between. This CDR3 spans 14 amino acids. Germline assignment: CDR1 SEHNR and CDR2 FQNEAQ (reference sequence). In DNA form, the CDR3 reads TGTGCCAGCAGCTTGGGACAAAGTAATGAAAAACTGTTTTTT. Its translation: CASSLGQSNEKLFF.

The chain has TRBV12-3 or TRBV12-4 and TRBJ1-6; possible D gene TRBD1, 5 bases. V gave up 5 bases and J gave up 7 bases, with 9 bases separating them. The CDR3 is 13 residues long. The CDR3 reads CASSETDNSPLHF. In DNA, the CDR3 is TGTGCCAGCAGTGAGACAGACAATTCACCCCTCCACTTT.

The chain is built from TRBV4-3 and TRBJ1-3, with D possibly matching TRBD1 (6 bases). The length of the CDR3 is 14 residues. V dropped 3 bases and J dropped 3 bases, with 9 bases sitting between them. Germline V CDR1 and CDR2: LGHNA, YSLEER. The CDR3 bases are TGCGCCAGCAGCCAGGGGGCAAGTGGAAACACCATATATTTT. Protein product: CASSQGASGNTIYF.

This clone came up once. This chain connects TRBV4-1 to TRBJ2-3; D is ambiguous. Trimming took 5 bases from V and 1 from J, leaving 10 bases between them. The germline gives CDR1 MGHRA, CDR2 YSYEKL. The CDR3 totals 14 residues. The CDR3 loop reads CASSNGDGTDTQYF. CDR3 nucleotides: TGCGCCAGCAGCAACGGAGACGGCACAGATACGCAGTATTTT.

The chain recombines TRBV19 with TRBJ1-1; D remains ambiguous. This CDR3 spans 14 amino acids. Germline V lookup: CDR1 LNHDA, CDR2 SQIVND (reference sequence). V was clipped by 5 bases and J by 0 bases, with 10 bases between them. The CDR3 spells CASSFSAMNTEAFF. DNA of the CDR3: TGTGCCAGTAGTTTTAGTGCGATGAACACTGAAGCTTTCTTT.

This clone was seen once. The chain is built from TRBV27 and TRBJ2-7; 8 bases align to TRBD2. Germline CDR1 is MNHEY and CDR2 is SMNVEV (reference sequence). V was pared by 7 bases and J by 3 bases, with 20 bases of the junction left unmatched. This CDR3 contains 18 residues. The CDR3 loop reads CASIAAGGTPGRRYEQYF. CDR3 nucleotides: TGTGCCAGCATCGCGGCGGGGGGCACACCCGGACGTCGCTACGAGCAGTACTTC.

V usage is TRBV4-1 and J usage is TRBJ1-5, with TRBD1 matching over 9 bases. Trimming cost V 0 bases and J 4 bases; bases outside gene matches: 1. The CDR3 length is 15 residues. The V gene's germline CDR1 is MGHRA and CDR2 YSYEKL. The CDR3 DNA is TGCGCCAGCAGCCAAGATGGACAGGGGAATCAGCCCCAGCATTTT. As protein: CASSQDGQGNQPQHF.

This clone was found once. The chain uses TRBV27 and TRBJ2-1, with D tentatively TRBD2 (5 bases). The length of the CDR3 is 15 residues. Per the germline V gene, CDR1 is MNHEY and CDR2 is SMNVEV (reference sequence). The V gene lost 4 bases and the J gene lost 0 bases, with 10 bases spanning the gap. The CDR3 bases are TGTGCCAGCAGTTCCTCGGGGAGCTCCTACAATGAGCAGTTCTTC. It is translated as CASSSSGSSYNEQFF.

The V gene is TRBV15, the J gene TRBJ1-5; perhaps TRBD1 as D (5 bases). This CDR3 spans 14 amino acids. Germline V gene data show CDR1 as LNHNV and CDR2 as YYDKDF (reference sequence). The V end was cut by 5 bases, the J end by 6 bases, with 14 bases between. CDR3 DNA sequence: TGTGCCACCAGCGAGTCCCTAGGGGTTCAGCCCCAGCATTTT. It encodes CATSESLGVQPQHF.